What follows is one T cell receptor beta chain and its context. Its antigen is as yet unknown. The data are from a study of cytomegalovirus exposure and HLA in healthy donors. Broader study findings: About 90% or about 30% of the time was how often most TCR beta V segments were productive, according to an earlier analysis. At a 0.05 false discovery rate, a later analysis found approximately 15,000 TCR beta sequences to be associated with HLA alleles. Likely technical artifact: a cluster of highly shared sequence variants. A later analysis showed that HLA-associated TCR beta chains had undergone more clonal expansion than equally common others.

PCR involved 60 Vbeta and 13 Jbeta primers. Produced via immunoSEQ multiplex PCR; TCRdb's table is partial and in-frame only. The sample contains about 210,000 clones, about three quarters of which appear only once. J lost 6 bases, V lost 0 bases, and 7 bases had no gene match. Germline V gives CDR1 SGDLS, CDR2 YYNGEE. The CDR3 is made up of 17 amino acids. The chain uses TRBV9 and TRBJ2-2; the match to TRBD1 covers 11 bases. Material for sequencing was PBMCs. The sequence was obtained from a male donor in good health and CMV-seronegative. This CDR3 is CASSVGTGGLAAGELFF. The DNA for the CDR3 is TGTGCCAGCAGCGTAGGGACAGGGGGCCTAGCGGCCGGGGAGCTGTTTTTT.